Listed below are T cell receptor beta chains from one sample, sequenced in a study of brain T cells in children with intractable seizures. Produced via immunoSEQ multiplex PCR; TCRdb's table is partial and in-frame only. The sample has 110,000 or so clones, around 94% seen once. This sample comprised peripheral blood, obtained at surgery. The receptors stem from a boy under two years old with hemimegalencephaly and intractable seizures. Each CDR3 is given with its conserved first and last residue. The D gene is left open where the match is weak. Expanded clones get a size class; other rows say once, few or many, or leave the size out.

v_gene: TRBV5-1; j_gene: TRBJ2-7; abundance: -; d_gene: TRBD1; CDR3aa: CASNQGGSRGGEQYF; CDR3nt: TGCGCCAGCAACCAAGGGGGCTCACGGGGCGGGGAGCAGTACTTC
v_gene: TRBV19; j_gene: TRBJ2-1; abundance: once; d_gene: TRBD2; CDR3aa: CASSAGGPNEQFF; CDR3nt: TGTGCCAGTAGTGCGGGAGGGCCCAATGAGCAGTTCTTC
v_gene: TRBV30; j_gene: TRBJ1-2; abundance: -; d_gene: -; CDR3aa: CAWSAMRSSGYTF; CDR3nt: TGTGCCTGGAGTGCCATGCGGAGTAGTGGCTACACCTTC
v_gene: TRBV5-1; j_gene: TRBJ1-1; abundance: -; d_gene: -; CDR3aa: CASSLESRDPAGAFF; CDR3nt: TGCGCCAGCAGCTTGGAGTCCCGGGACCCAGCAGGGGCTTTCTTT
v_gene: TRBV24-1; j_gene: TRBJ2-3; abundance: -; d_gene: -; CDR3aa: CATSDYTDTQYF; CDR3nt: TGTGCCACCAGTGACTACACCGATACGCAGTATTTT
v_gene: TRBV19; j_gene: TRBJ2-2; abundance: -; d_gene: TRBD2; CDR3aa: CASLRASGGNTGELFF; CDR3nt: TGTGCCAGTTTAAGGGCTAGCGGGGGGAACACCGGGGAGCTGTTTTTT
v_gene: TRBV19; j_gene: TRBJ2-1; abundance: -; d_gene: TRBD2; CDR3aa: CASSIGREGGEQFF; CDR3nt: TGTGCCAGTAGTATAGGGCGGGAGGGCGGTGAGCAGTTCTTC
v_gene: TRBV27; j_gene: TRBJ2-7; abundance: -; d_gene: -; CDR3aa: CASGRGVTYEQYF; CDR3nt: TGTGCCAGCGGGAGGGGGGTGACCTACGAGCAGTACTTC
v_gene: TRBV6-4; j_gene: TRBJ2-7; abundance: once; d_gene: -; CDR3aa: CASSPRLGPYEQYF; CDR3nt: TGTGCCAGCAGCCCCCGTCTGGGCCCCTACGAGCAGTACTTC
v_gene: TRBV7-6; j_gene: TRBJ1-2; abundance: -; d_gene: -; CDR3aa: CASSLATNYGYTF; CDR3nt: TGTGCCAGCAGCTTAGCCACTAACTATGGCTACACCTTC
v_gene: TRBV19; j_gene: TRBJ1-2; abundance: -; d_gene: -; CDR3aa: CASSTFQGTYGYTF; CDR3nt: TGTGCCAGTAGTACTTTTCAGGGGACCTATGGCTACACCTTC
v_gene: TRBV30; j_gene: TRBJ2-1; abundance: -; d_gene: TRBD2; CDR3aa: CAWRGLRGLAGDDEQFF; CDR3nt: TGTGCCTGGAGGGGGTTACGCGGACTAGCGGGAGATGATGAGCAGTTCTTC
v_gene: TRBV10-1; j_gene: TRBJ2-3; abundance: -; d_gene: TRBD2; CDR3aa: CASRRGADTQYF; CDR3nt: TGCGCCAGCAGGCGGGGGGCAGATACGCAGTATTTT
v_gene: TRBV5-1; j_gene: TRBJ1-6; abundance: -; d_gene: TRBD1; CDR3aa: CASSAGTDRNSPLHF; CDR3nt: TGCGCCAGCAGCGCCGGGACAGACAGAAATTCACCCCTCCACTTT
v_gene: TRBV27; j_gene: TRBJ2-3; abundance: -; d_gene: -; CDR3aa: CASSLGDTQYF; CDR3nt: TGTGCCAGCAGTTTAGGCGATACGCAGTATTTT
v_gene: TRBV11-2; j_gene: TRBJ2-7; abundance: -; d_gene: TRBD2; CDR3aa: CASSFGTSYEQYF; CDR3nt: TGTGCCAGCAGCTTTGGGACTAGCTACGAGCAGTACTTC
v_gene: TRBV28; j_gene: TRBJ2-2; abundance: -; d_gene: TRBD2; CDR3aa: CASSLRESPGELFF; CDR3nt: TGTGCCAGCAGCTTGCGGGAGTCGCCCGGGGAGCTGTTTTTT
v_gene: TRBV24-1; j_gene: TRBJ2-1; abundance: -; d_gene: TRBD2; CDR3aa: CATSDLTSGNRDEQFF; CDR3nt: TGTGCCACCAGTGATTTGACTAGCGGGAATAGAGATGAGCAGTTCTTC
v_gene: TRBV9; j_gene: TRBJ2-3; abundance: -; d_gene: TRBD2; CDR3aa: CASSPRTSGVTDTQYF; CDR3nt: TGTGCCAGCAGCCCGAGGACTAGCGGGGTCACAGATACGCAGTATTTT
v_gene: TRBV3-1/TRBV3-2; j_gene: TRBJ2-7; abundance: -; d_gene: -; CDR3aa: CASSQARRGEQYF; CDR3nt: TGTGCCAGCAGCCAAGCCCGGCGGGGCGAGCAGTACTTC
v_gene: TRBV7-8; j_gene: TRBJ2-2; abundance: -; d_gene: TRBD2; CDR3aa: CASSNRRLAWAGELFF; CDR3nt: TGTGCCAGCAGCAACCGGAGACTAGCGTGGGCCGGGGAGCTGTTTTTT
v_gene: TRBV6-4; j_gene: TRBJ1-2; abundance: -; d_gene: -; CDR3aa: CASSPEGGTTYGYTF; CDR3nt: TGTGCCAGCAGCCCCGAAGGGGGGACAACCTATGGCTACACCTTC
v_gene: TRBV5-4; j_gene: TRBJ2-5; abundance: once; d_gene: -; CDR3aa: CASSPWGQETQYF; CDR3nt: TGTGCCAGCAGCCCCTGGGGCCAAGAGACCCAGTACTTC
v_gene: TRBV2; j_gene: TRBJ1-1; abundance: -; d_gene: -; CDR3aa: CASSGSLNTEAFF; CDR3nt: TGTGCCAGCAGTGGGTCCTTGAACACTGAAGCTTTCTTT
v_gene: TRBV11-3; j_gene: TRBJ2-7; abundance: -; d_gene: -; CDR3aa: CASSLAIAGYEQYF; CDR3nt: TGTGCCAGCAGCTTAGCTATCGCAGGATACGAGCAGTACTTC
v_gene: TRBV2; j_gene: TRBJ1-5; abundance: -; d_gene: -; CDR3aa: CASSDSNQPQHF; CDR3nt: TGTGCCAGCAGTGACAGCAATCAGCCCCAGCATTTT
v_gene: TRBV28; j_gene: TRBJ1-1; abundance: few; d_gene: TRBD1; CDR3aa: CASSHRGLTEAFF; CDR3nt: TGTGCCAGCAGCCACAGGGGGCTCACTGAAGCTTTCTTT
v_gene: TRBV6-2/TRBV6-3; j_gene: TRBJ1-5; abundance: -; d_gene: -; CDR3aa: CASSFPKIGGDQPQHF; CDR3nt: TGTGCCAGCAGTTTCCCAAAGATAGGGGGGGATCAGCCCCAGCATTTT
v_gene: TRBV4-3; j_gene: TRBJ2-1; abundance: -; d_gene: -; CDR3aa: CASSRGTSSYNEQFF; CDR3nt: TGCGCCAGCAGCCGCGGGACGAGCTCCTACAATGAGCAGTTCTTC
v_gene: TRBV27; j_gene: TRBJ1-2; abundance: once; d_gene: TRBD1; CDR3aa: CASSRTTGGNYGYTF; CDR3nt: TGTGCCAGCAGTCGTACGACAGGGGGGAACTATGGCTACACCTTC
v_gene: TRBV4-3; j_gene: TRBJ2-7; abundance: -; d_gene: TRBD1; CDR3aa: CASSEDRASTSYEQYF; CDR3nt: TGCGCCAGCAGCGAAGACAGGGCCTCCACCTCCTACGAGCAGTACTTC
v_gene: TRBV5-5; j_gene: TRBJ1-6; abundance: -; d_gene: TRBD1; CDR3aa: CASRQTGRNSPLHF; CDR3nt: TGTGCCAGCAGGCAGACAGGGAGGAATTCACCCCTCCACTTT
v_gene: TRBV11-1; j_gene: TRBJ2-1; abundance: -; d_gene: -; CDR3aa: CASSLAAQFKEQFF; CDR3nt: TGTGCCAGCAGCTTAGCTGCACAGTTTAAAGAGCAGTTCTTC
v_gene: TRBV7-2; j_gene: TRBJ1-2; abundance: -; d_gene: -; CDR3aa: CASSPGPTNYGYTF; CDR3nt: TGTGCCAGCAGCCCGGGACCGACTAACTATGGCTACACCTTC
v_gene: TRBV4-2; j_gene: TRBJ2-2; abundance: -; d_gene: TRBD2; CDR3aa: CASSLGLAVNTGELFF; CDR3nt: TGTGCCAGCAGTTTAGGACTAGCCGTGAACACCGGGGAGCTGTTTTTT
v_gene: TRBV6-2/TRBV6-3; j_gene: TRBJ1-4; abundance: -; d_gene: -; CDR3aa: CASSGVATNEKLFF; CDR3nt: TGTGCCAGCAGCGGGGTTGCAACTAATGAAAAACTGTTTTTT
v_gene: TRBV28; j_gene: TRBJ2-5; abundance: -; d_gene: -; CDR3aa: CASSKGGQETQYF; CDR3nt: TGTGCCAGCAGTAAAGGAGGCCAAGAGACCCAGTACTTC
v_gene: TRBV20-1; j_gene: TRBJ2-7; abundance: -; d_gene: -; CDR3aa: CSASPMTLPLYEQYF; CDR3nt: TGCAGTGCTAGTCCGATGACCTTACCCCTCTACGAGCAGTACTTC
v_gene: TRBV18; j_gene: TRBJ2-7; abundance: -; d_gene: TRBD2; CDR3aa: CASSPLGGEGEQYF; CDR3nt: TGTGCCAGCTCACCACTTGGCGGGGAGGGCGAGCAGTACTTC
v_gene: TRBV27; j_gene: TRBJ1-2; abundance: -; d_gene: -; CDR3aa: CATGGANYGYTF; CDR3nt: TGTGCCACCGGGGGTGCTAACTATGGCTACACCTTC
v_gene: TRBV7-2; j_gene: TRBJ1-2; abundance: -; d_gene: TRBD1; CDR3aa: CASSRDSSNYGYTF; CDR3nt: TGTGCCAGCAGCCGGGACAGCTCTAACTATGGCTACACCTTC
v_gene: TRBV5-6; j_gene: TRBJ1-1; abundance: -; d_gene: -; CDR3aa: CASSSRGAEAFF; CDR3nt: TGTGCCAGCAGCTCGCGGGGCGCTGAAGCTTTCTTT
v_gene: TRBV28; j_gene: TRBJ2-7; abundance: -; d_gene: -; CDR3aa: CASSLGTPRQYHLVEQYF; CDR3nt: TGTGCCAGCAGTTTGGGGACCCCGCGGCAGTACCACTTGGTCGAGCAGTACTTC
v_gene: TRBV18; j_gene: TRBJ2-6; abundance: -; d_gene: TRBD1; CDR3aa: CASSGQVSGANVLTF; CDR3nt: TGTGCCAGCTCAGGACAGGTCTCTGGGGCCAACGTCCTGACTTTC
v_gene: TRBV12-2; j_gene: TRBJ2-7; abundance: -; d_gene: -; CDR3aa: CASRFQVSSYEQYF; CDR3nt: TGTGCAAGTCGCTTTCAGGTAAGCTCCTACGAGCAGTACTTC
v_gene: TRBV2; j_gene: TRBJ1-3; abundance: once; d_gene: -; CDR3aa: CASSEGVLSGNTIYF; CDR3nt: TGTGCCAGCAGTGAGGGGGTCCTCTCTGGAAACACCATATATTTT
v_gene: TRBV27; j_gene: TRBJ2-6; abundance: -; d_gene: TRBD1; CDR3aa: CASSSGQGSSGANVLTF; CDR3nt: TGTGCCAGCAGTTCGGGACAGGGGTCCTCTGGGGCCAACGTCCTGACTTTC
v_gene: TRBV19; j_gene: TRBJ2-7; abundance: -; d_gene: -; CDR3aa: CASSIVGAYEQYF; CDR3nt: TGTGCCAGTAGTATTGTTGGCGCCTACGAGCAGTACTTC
v_gene: TRBV28; j_gene: TRBJ2-1; abundance: -; d_gene: -; CDR3aa: CASSSLTGFDNEQFF; CDR3nt: TGTGCCAGCAGCTCCCTCACAGGTTTTGATAATGAGCAGTTCTTC
v_gene: TRBV23-1; j_gene: TRBJ1-4; abundance: -; d_gene: -; CDR3aa: CASPSGDMTHNEKLFF; CDR3nt: TGCGCCAGCCCATCGGGGGACATGACTCATAATGAAAAACTGTTTTTT